Presented here are 12 T cell receptor beta chains from one specimen sequenced in a study of blood T cells in healthy people across ages. Combining a sample-barcoded 5' primer with a J-beta primer mix, a second PCR ran for roughly 6 to 11 cycles. Each CDR3 protein gets one entry after TCRdb re-called the 5' RACE reads with MiXCR. The sample has fewer than 1.5 million distinct CDR3 sequences; roughly 45% are singletons. The sample was blood. The receptor source for this set is a woman between 18 and 29 years old in good health.

This chain uses TRBV11-2 with TRBJ2-1; 15 bases line up with TRBD2. J gave up 5 bases and V 4 bases, and 18 bases lay outside the gene matches. Germline V lookup: CDR1 SGHAT, CDR2 FQNNGV. This CDR3 is built from 21 residues. As DNA, the CDR3 is TGTGCCAGCAGCTCTAATAAAAGGACTAGCGGGAGGGCCGGGTCCGACAATGAGCAGTTCTTC. This translates into CASSSNKRTSGRAGSDNEQFF.

This sequence joins TRBV18 and TRBJ1-2; D unclear. V lost 3 bases, J lost 4 bases, and 6 bases lay in between. Germline V gene sequence: CDR1 KGHSH, CDR2 LQKENI. The CDR3 is made up of 12 amino acids. CDR3 sequence: CASSPNLYGYTF. For the CDR3, the DNA is TGTGCCAGCTCACCGAATCTCTATGGCTACACCTTC. Based on the CDR3 plus reference TRBV18 and TRBJ1-2, the full variable domain is NAGVMQNPRHLVRRRGQEARLRCSPMKGHSHVYWYRQLPEEGLKFMVYLQKENIIDESGMPKERFSAEFPKEGPSILRIQQVVRGDSAAYFCASSPNLYGYTFGSGTRLTVV.

Only a few counts were recorded for this clonotype. The CDR3 is CASSLTLYEQYF. CDR3 bases: TGTGCCAGCAGTTTAACTCTCTACGAGCAGTACTTC. V gene TRBV28 combines with J gene TRBJ2-4; D remains ambiguous. TRBJ2-7 matches the DNA end more closely, so the J call is doubtful. Germline assignment: CDR1 MDHEN and CDR2 SYDVKM. This CDR3 is 12 amino acids long.

This clonotype was seen more than once but under ten times. J is TRBJ2-2 and V is TRBV10-3; D unclear. V was cut by 2 bases and J by 1 base, with 8 bases left in between. This CDR3 contains 15 residues. Germline CDR1 and CDR2: ENHRY and SYGVKD. The CDR3 DNA follows: TGTGCCATCAGTGAGACTAACATGAACACCGGGGAGCTGTTTTTT. Translation: CAISETNMNTGELFF.

This clonotype appeared once. The rearrangement uses TRBV7-2 and TRBJ1-5; 7 nucleotides agree with TRBD1. Germline V gene sequence: CDR1 SGHTA, CDR2 FQGNSA. The V segment lost 5 bases and the J segment 6 bases; nucleotides outside the gene matches: 10. The CDR3 runs to 15 residues. The CDR3 nucleotides are TGTGCCAGCAGCCACGTCGGGACAGAACGTCAGCCCCAGCATTTT. This encodes CASSHVGTERQPQHF.

V usage is TRBV14 and J usage is TRBJ1-1; D is unresolved. This CDR3 comprises 12 residues. Deletions cut 5 bases from V and 7 bases from J, with 11 bases between. Germline V gene sequence: CDR1 SGHDN, CDR2 FVKESK. The CDR3 nucleotides read TGTGCCAGCAGCTTCACCGGGAGTGAAGCTTTCTTT. Its translation is CASSFTGSEAFF.

V and J are TRBV29-1 and TRBJ2-6; D could derive from TRBD1 or TRBD2 (7 bases each). Trimming removed 5 bases from V and 3 bases from J, with 20 bases in between. This CDR3 region has 17 residues. CDR1 SQVTM and CDR2 ANQGSEA come from the germline V gene. CDR3 sequence: CSVQGGVLKDGANVLTF. CDR3 bases: TGCAGCGTTCAGGGGGGGGTACTTAAGGATGGGGCCAACGTCCTGACTTTC.

This chain connects TRBV25-1 to TRBJ1-2, with D possibly TRBD1 on 5 matching bases. The length of the CDR3 is 15 residues. Trimming took off 2 bases at V and 7 bases at J, with 17 bases between the two ends. CDR1 is MGHDK, CDR2 SYGVNS, per germline. CDR3 region: CASSEGGSRETGYTF. The CDR3 DNA is TGTGCCAGCAGTGAAGGCGGGAGCAGGGAAACTGGCTACACCTTC.

The genes are TRBV11-2 and TRBJ2-7, with 10 positions matching TRBD1. The length of the CDR3 is 16 residues. Germline lookup yields CDR1 SGHAT and CDR2 FQNNGV. V shed 1 base and J 4 bases; nucleotides not matched to a gene: 7. In DNA, the CDR3 is TGTGCCAGCAGCTTAGCCCGGGACAGGGGACGGTACGAGCAGTACTTC. Translating gives CASSLARDRGRYEQYF. Complete variable domain (other parts from reference TRBV11-2 and TRBJ2-7): EAGVAQSPRYKIIEKRQSVAFWCNPISGHATLYWYQQILGQGPKLLIQFQNNGVVDDSQLPKDRFSAERLKGVDSTLKIQPAKLEDSAVYLCASSLARDRGRYEQYFGPGTRLTVT.

This chain uses TRBV5-8 with TRBJ2-7; D is unclear. The CDR3 extends over 14 amino acids. The germline V and J ends were trimmed by 3 bases and 4 bases, with 14 bases remaining between them. The germline gives CDR1 SGHTS, CDR2 YDEGEE. CDR3: CASSWITGSYEQYF. The CDR3 DNA reads as TGTGCCAGCAGCTGGATAACCGGGTCTTACGAGCAGTACTTC. The variable domain in full, with the rest retrieved from reference TRBV5-8 and TRBJ2-7, is EAGVTQSPTHLIKTRGQQATLRCSPISGHTSVYWYQQALGLGLQFLLWYDEGEERNRGNFPPRFSGRQFPNYSSELNVNALELEDSALYLCASSWITGSYEQYFGPGTRLTVT.

CDR3 protein: CASSYRGIGEQYF. The CDR3 coding sequence is TGTGCCAGCAGTTACAGGGGTATTGGCGAGCAGTACTTC. This rearrangement joins TRBV6-5 to TRBJ2-7, with a weak D call TRBD1 (5 bases). V gave up 2 bases and J gave up 6 bases, with 11 bases separating them. CDR1 is MNHEY, CDR2 SVGAGI, per germline. CDR3 size: 13 residues.

Details on this clonotype: The germline gene is not matched at one end of the junction; a read error may be the cause. The CDR3 is CASSARGQTETQYF. CDR3 sequence (DNA): TGTGCCAGCAGTGCCAGGGGGCAGACAGAGACGCAGTATTTT. The chain is built from TRBV2 and TRBJ2-3, with 8 positions matching TRBD1. In germline, CDR1 is SNHLY, CDR2 FYNNEI. This CDR3 is 14 amino acids long.